Each of the 26 T cell receptor beta chains below was sequenced from the same sample in a study of OX40 agonist ivuxolimab in advanced cancers. Assay: immunoSEQ multiplex PCR; the TCRdb copy retains only in-frame clones and omits some. The table lists tens of thousands of clones, approximately 92% of them singletons. This specimen was CD4+ or CD8+ T cells sorted from blood, taken in a trial of the OX40 agonist ivuxolimab. All receptors come from an adult with an advanced solid tumor such as melanoma, head and neck, liver or kidney cancer.

This chain connects TRBV7-9 to TRBJ2-1; TRBD2 aligns across 9 bases. Unmatched junction bases numbered 3, after V lost 5 bases and J lost 7 bases. The germline CDR1 and CDR2 sequences are SEHNR and FQNEAQ (reference sequence). This CDR3 comprises 13 residues. This CDR3 reads CASSRLAVNEQFF. In DNA form, the CDR3 reads TGTGCCAGCAGCCGACTAGCGGTAAATGAGCAGTTCTTC. Drawing the rest from reference TRBV7-9 and TRBJ2-1, the complete variable domain is DTGVSQNPRHKITKRGQNVTFRCDPISEHNRLYWYRQTLGQGPEFLTYFQNEAQLEKSRLLSDRFSAERPKGSFSTLEIQRTEQGDSAMYLCASSRLAVNEQFFGPGTRLTVL.

The rearrangement links TRBV7-9 to TRBJ2-5; 9 nucleotides line up with TRBD1. The germline CDR1 and CDR2 sequences are SEHNR and FQNEAQ (reference sequence). This CDR3 has 17 amino acids. V shed 8 bases, J shed 2 bases, and the junction held 15 bases outside the gene matches. The CDR3 DNA reads as TGTGCCAGCTGCAGCACAGGGGGCGTTATCCGTCAAGAGACCCAGTACTTC. Its translation is CASCSTGGVIRQETQYF.

This chain joins TRBV6-6 and TRBJ2-3; a possible D gene is TRBD2 (6 bases). Germline V gene lookup returns CDR1 MNHNY and CDR2 SVGAGI (reference sequence). Trimming removed 3 bases at V and 4 bases at J, with 14 bases between. The CDR3 covers 15 residues. CDR3: CASSYVSGVADTQYF. The CDR3, as DNA: TGTGCCAGCAGTTATGTGTCGGGGGTGGCAGATACGCAGTATTTT.

The V gene is TRBV19, the J gene TRBJ2-7, with D possibly being TRBD1 (5 bases). The CDR3 spans 16 residues. V was trimmed by 0 bases and J by 6 bases, leaving 18 bases between them. The V gene's germline CDR1 is LNHDA and CDR2 SQIVND (reference sequence). The CDR3 here is CASSIDRRRKGLEQYF. CDR3 coding DNA: TGTGCCAGTAGTATAGATCGGCGGCGAAAGGGGCTCGAGCAGTACTTC. Full variable domain (missing parts from reference TRBV19 and TRBJ2-7): DGGITQSPKYLFRKEGQNVTLSCEQNLNHDAMYWYRQDPGQGLRLIYYSQIVNDFQKGDIAEGYSVSREKKESFPLTVTSAQKNPTAFYLCASSIDRRRKGLEQYFGPGTRLTVT.

The chain links TRBV7-9 to TRBJ1-1; no clear D. V was trimmed by 2 bases and J by 4 bases, leaving 5 bases between them. Germline assignment: CDR1 SEHNR and CDR2 FQNEAQ (reference sequence). This CDR3 comprises 12 residues. The CDR3 protein is CASSLYTTEAFF. Here the CDR3 DNA reads TGTGCCAGCAGCTTATACACCACTGAAGCTTTCTTT.

This chain joins TRBV4-1 and TRBJ2-7, with D unresolved. The CDR3 is 15 amino acids. From germline, CDR1 is MGHRA and CDR2 YSYEKL. Trimming removed 4 bases at V and 1 base at J, with 14 bases between. The CDR3 sequence is CASSPRDGPSYEQYF. As DNA, the CDR3 is TGCGCCAGCAGCCCCCGAGACGGTCCTTCCTACGAGCAGTACTTC.

The V gene is TRBV7-9, the J gene TRBJ1-2, with 8 bases matching TRBD1. The germline V gene encodes CDR1 SEHNR and CDR2 FQNEAQ (reference sequence). The junction had 6 bases not matched to a gene; V was cut back by 2 bases and J by 1 base. CDR3 length: 16 amino acids. The CDR3 sequence is CASSLQRTGLNYGYTF. CDR3 DNA sequence: TGTGCCAGCAGCTTACAGAGGACAGGGCTTAACTATGGCTACACCTTC.

The CDR3 bases are TGTGCCAGCAGTTCGGGGGTTGGCAATCAGCCCCAGCATTTT. Translating it yields CASSSGVGNQPQHF. V gene TRBV6-5 combines with J gene TRBJ1-5; a weak D match, TRBD1 (5 bases). The CDR3 length is 14 residues. CDR1 and CDR2 (germline): MNHEY, SVGAGI. The V end lost 4 bases, the J end lost 2 bases, and 9 bases lay between the germline ends.

This rearrangement joins TRBV5-4 to TRBJ1-2; 7 nucleotides align to TRBD1. Germline V gene data show CDR1 as SGHNT and CDR2 as YYREEE (reference sequence). J was trimmed by 6 bases and V by 4 bases; bases with no gene match: 18. The CDR3 extends over 17 amino acids. The CDR3 protein is CASSPLPPRTGLDGYTF. Written as DNA, the CDR3 is TGTGCCAGCAGCCCACTGCCCCCTAGGACAGGCCTAGATGGCTACACCTTC. Together with reference TRBV5-4 and TRBJ1-2, the CDR3 gives the full variable domain: ETGVTQSPTHLIKTRGQQVTLRCSSQSGHNTVSWYQQALGQGPQFIFQYYREEENGRGNFPPRFSGLQFPNYSSELNVNALELDDSALYLCASSPLPPRTGLDGYTFGSGTRLTVV.

Written as DNA, the CDR3 is TGTGCCAGCAGCTTACGAGGCACTTACGAGCAGTACTTC. This codes for CASSLRGTYEQYF. This chain joins TRBV7-9 and TRBJ2-7; no firm D call. The V end was cut by 2 bases, the J end by 4 bases, with 9 bases between. The CDR3 runs to 13 residues. Germline lookup yields CDR1 SEHNR and CDR2 FQNEAQ (reference sequence).

The rearrangement links TRBV7-6 to TRBJ2-7; D perhaps matches TRBD1 (6 bases). V was trimmed by 5 bases and J by 4 bases, leaving 12 bases between them. The CDR3 extends over 13 amino acids. Germline lookup yields CDR1 SGHVS and CDR2 FNYEAQ. CDR3 region: CASSAGQIYEQYF. CDR3 nucleotides: TGTGCCAGCAGCGCAGGACAGATATACGAGCAGTACTTC. The full variable domain, rest sourced from reference TRBV7-6 and TRBJ2-7, is GAGVSQSPRYKVTKRGQDVALRCDPISGHVSLYWYRQALGQGPEFLTYFNYEAQQDKSGLPNDRFSAERPEGSISTLTIQRTEQRDSAMYRCASSAGQIYEQYFGPGTRLTVT.

The chain links TRBV28 to TRBJ2-7; a possible D gene is TRBD1 (5 bases). The germline CDR1 and CDR2 sequences are MDHEN and SYDVKM. Trimming removed 2 bases from V and 3 bases from J, with 14 bases in between. This CDR3 spans 15 amino acids. The CDR3 sequence is CASSLRQFLGYEQYF. DNA of the CDR3: TGTGCCAGCAGTTTAAGACAGTTTTTAGGCTACGAGCAGTACTTC.

The rearrangement uses TRBV7-7 and TRBJ2-3; 7 bases match TRBD1. This CDR3 comprises 17 residues. Germline V gives CDR1 SSHAT, CDR2 FNYEAQ (reference sequence). Trimming at V came to 1 base and at J to 2 bases, leaving 9 bases not matched to a gene. Written as DNA, the CDR3 is TGTGCCAGCAGCTTAGGCCCAAGGGGACAGCCCACAGATACGCAGTATTTT. Its protein product is CASSLGPRGQPTDTQYF.

The V gene is TRBV4-1, the J gene TRBJ2-7; D perhaps matches TRBD2 (5 bases). The CDR3 totals 15 residues. Deletions cut 2 bases from V and 3 bases from J, with 14 bases between. Germline V gene lookup returns CDR1 MGHRA and CDR2 YSYEKL. The CDR3 loop reads CASSQNPTAVYEQYF. The DNA for the CDR3 is TGCGCCAGCAGCCAAAACCCTACAGCGGTCTACGAGCAGTACTTC.

This chain connects TRBV19 to TRBJ2-3; 9 bases agree with TRBD1. CDR3 length: 15 residues. Germline CDR1 reads LNHDA; CDR2 reads SQIVND (reference sequence). Trimming took 6 bases from V and 1 from J; bases not matched to a gene: 5. The CDR3 loop reads CASRRDREGTDTQYF. The DNA for the CDR3 is TGTGCCAGTAGGAGGGACAGGGAGGGCACAGATACGCAGTATTTT.

The chain links TRBV7-2 to TRBJ1-1; D is undetermined. Per germline, CDR1 SGHTA and CDR2 FQGNSA. Trimming pared 2 bases from V and 1 base from J, leaving 8 bases between. The CDR3 loop spans 14 amino acids. CDR3 nucleotides: TGTGCCAGCAGCTTATCCGGCGGGAACACTGAAGCTTTCTTT. It yields the protein CASSLSGGNTEAFF. Full variable domain (missing parts from reference TRBV7-2 and TRBJ1-1): GAGVSQSPSNKVTEKGKDVELRCDPISGHTALYWYRQSLGQGLEFLIYFQGNSAPDKSGLPSDRFSAERTGGSVSTLTIQRTQQEDSAVYLCASSLSGGNTEAFFGQGTRLTVV.

With respect to this clone: A far larger clone is just one base off, so this is likely a read error. The identical CDR3 is also encoded by other nucleotide sequences in the sample. CDR3 residues: CATSRAVADYEQYF. CDR3 DNA sequence: TGTGCCACCAGCAGAGCTGTAGCTGATTACGAGCAGTACTTT. V is TRBV15 and J is TRBJ2-7; D gene ambiguous. The CDR3 covers 14 residues. Germline lookup yields CDR1 LNHNV and CDR2 YYDKDF (reference sequence).

About this clone itself: Sequence at one end of the junction differs from germline and may be a read error. This CDR3 is also generated by other DNA sequences in the sample. The chain has TRBV13 and TRBJ2-7, with D unresolved. The CDR3 has 11 amino acids. Germline CDR1 is PRHDT and CDR2 is FYEKMQ (reference sequence). The CDR3 nucleotides are TGTGCCAGCAGCTTAGGGTACGAGCAGTACTTT. This codes for CASSLGYEQYF.

V usage is TRBV20-1 and J usage is TRBJ2-1; unclear D gene. The V and J ends lost 4 bases and 10 bases respectively, with 8 bases between them. The CDR3 loop spans 10 amino acids. Germline loops: CDR1 DFQATT, CDR2 SNEGSKA (reference sequence). CDR3 protein: CSATSGEQFF. DNA for the CDR3: TGCAGTGCTACATCTGGAGAGCAGTTCTTC.

This chain links TRBV6-6 with TRBJ2-5, with D possibly TRBD2 on 6 matching bases. Germline V gene data show CDR1 as MNHNY and CDR2 as SVGAGI (reference sequence). The CDR3 covers 12 residues. The V end lost 8 bases, the J end lost 4 bases, and 11 bases lay between the germline ends. The CDR3 spells CASQAGAETQYF. DNA for the CDR3: TGTGCCAGCCAAGCGGGCGCAGAGACCCAGTACTTC.

CDR3 sequence reads: CAISESGRGDYGYTF. The CDR3 DNA reads as TGTGCCATCAGTGAGTCGGGGAGGGGCGACTATGGCTACACCTTC. The V gene is TRBV10-3, the J gene TRBJ1-2; weak D call: TRBD1 (5 bases). This CDR3 has 15 amino acids. Germline values: CDR1 ENHRY, CDR2 SYGVKD. V gave up 0 bases and J gave up 3 bases, with 11 bases separating them.

In its sample, this clone was seen once. This rearrangement joins TRBV7-9 to TRBJ2-2, with 9 bases aligning to TRBD1. Germline lookup yields CDR1 SEHNR and CDR2 FQNEAQ (reference sequence). The CDR3 is made up of 16 amino acids. The V gene end was trimmed by 1 base and the J gene end by 7 bases; junction bases not matched to a gene: 7. This chain's CDR3 is CASSLVDRGPGGELFF. The CDR3 region has the DNA TGTGCCAGCAGCTTAGTGGACAGGGGCCCGGGCGGGGAGCTGTTTTTT.

The chain combines TRBV18 with TRBJ2-7; TRBD2 aligns across 16 bases. J gave up 2 bases and V 6 bases, and 10 bases lay outside the gene matches. The CDR3 runs to 18 residues. Germline V gene lookup returns CDR1 KGHSH and CDR2 LQKENI. The chain's CDR3 is CASSAPGLAGGRTYEQYF. DNA for the CDR3: TGTGCCAGCTCTGCTCCGGGACTAGCGGGAGGGCGCACCTACGAGCAGTACTTC. Full variable domain (outside the CDR3, taken from reference TRBV18 and TRBJ2-7): NAGVMQNPRHLVRRRGQEARLRCSPMKGHSHVYWYRQLPEEGLKFMVYLQKENIIDESGMPKERFSAEFPKEGPSILRIQQVVRGDSAAYFCASSAPGLAGGRTYEQYFGPGTRLTVT.

In this sample, this clone turned up once. V usage is TRBV14 and J usage is TRBJ2-1, with a possible D match to TRBD1 (7 bases). Per the germline V gene, CDR1 is SGHDN and CDR2 is FVKESK. This CDR3 region has 13 residues. Trimming left V 4 bases short and J 5 bases short, with 9 bases between. The CDR3 DNA is TGTGCCAGCAGCCCCAGGGGGGACAATGAGCAGTTCTTC. Protein product: CASSPRGDNEQFF.

V is TRBV6-4 and J is TRBJ1-1, with D maybe TRBD1 (6 bases). Germline CDR1 is MRHNA and CDR2 is SNTAGT. Trimming removed 6 bases at V and 4 bases at J, with 15 bases between. This CDR3 has 14 amino acids. The CDR3 protein is CASRVQGSATEAFF. The CDR3, as DNA: TGTGCCAGCAGGGTACAGGGAAGTGCCACTGAAGCTTTCTTT.

The chain recombines TRBV11-2 with TRBJ2-7; 10 bases line up with TRBD2. V was clipped by 3 bases and J by 4 bases; unmatched bases: 3. The CDR3 covers 14 residues. Germline V lookup: CDR1 SGHAT, CDR2 FQNNGV. The CDR3: CASSFTSGVYEQYF. DNA of the CDR3: TGTGCCAGCAGCTTTACTAGCGGGGTGTACGAGCAGTACTTC. Complete variable domain (other parts from reference TRBV11-2 and TRBJ2-7): EAGVAQSPRYKIIEKRQSVAFWCNPISGHATLYWYQQILGQGPKLLIQFQNNGVVDDSQLPKDRFSAERLKGVDSTLKIQPAKLEDSAVYLCASSFTSGVYEQYFGPGTRLTVT.